This T cell receptor (beta chain) derives from a study of T cells in Graves' hyperthyroidism and ophthalmopathy. The germline V gene has CDR1 SGHVS and CDR2 FNYEAQ. The CDR3 is 17 residues long. Between the trimmed V and J ends, which lost 3 bases and 4 bases, there was a span of 20 bases. What was amplified from RNA transcripts were TCR beta CDR3 regions. HTBI primers were employed in a first-round RT-PCR of the TCR CDR3. Each CDR3 protein is one row after TCRdb ran MiXCR on the multiplex PCR reads. Here the sample spans about 420,000 distinct CDR3 sequences, 15% to 18% being singletons. This clonotype was found a few times. The authors obtained PBMCs from 7.5 to 10 ml of fresh peripheral blood.

Sequences were obtained from blood. The chain recombines TRBV7-6 with TRBJ2-3; a possible D gene is TRBD2 (7 bases). The source is a woman between 18 and 30 years old with Graves' hyperthyroidism. This chain's CDR3 is CASSFNPWGGVPDTQYF. The CDR3 DNA sequence: TGTGCCAGCAGCTTTAACCCTTGGGGGGGCGTCCCAGATACGCAGTATTTT.